What follows describes a single T cell receptor (beta chain). TCR beta was sequenced from blood CD8+ and CD4+ T cells. CD8+ and CD4+ T cells were negatively isolated; TEMRA cells were FACS-enriched. Trimming at V came to 4 bases and at J to 9 bases, leaving 6 bases not matched to a gene. The CDR3 contains 13 residues. CDR1 is MNHEY, CDR2 SVGAGI, per germline. This sample was included in a study of CD8 T cells in Susac syndrome. Roughly 0.45 to 1 ug RNA was reverse transcribed with random hexamers. TCRdb called the immunoSEQ multiplex PCR reads again in MiXCR, with one record for every CDR3 protein. The sample has 150,000 or so distinct CDR3 sequences; approximately 93% are singletons.

Sequencing was carried out using CD4+ T cells from PBMCs. The receptor comes from a human donor with multiple sclerosis. The chain couples TRBV6-5 to TRBJ1-1; 9 bases line up with TRBD1. CDR3 sequence reads: CASSFRTGEKAFF. The CDR3 DNA reads TGTGCCAGCAGTTTCAGGACAGGGGAAAAAGCTTTCTTT.